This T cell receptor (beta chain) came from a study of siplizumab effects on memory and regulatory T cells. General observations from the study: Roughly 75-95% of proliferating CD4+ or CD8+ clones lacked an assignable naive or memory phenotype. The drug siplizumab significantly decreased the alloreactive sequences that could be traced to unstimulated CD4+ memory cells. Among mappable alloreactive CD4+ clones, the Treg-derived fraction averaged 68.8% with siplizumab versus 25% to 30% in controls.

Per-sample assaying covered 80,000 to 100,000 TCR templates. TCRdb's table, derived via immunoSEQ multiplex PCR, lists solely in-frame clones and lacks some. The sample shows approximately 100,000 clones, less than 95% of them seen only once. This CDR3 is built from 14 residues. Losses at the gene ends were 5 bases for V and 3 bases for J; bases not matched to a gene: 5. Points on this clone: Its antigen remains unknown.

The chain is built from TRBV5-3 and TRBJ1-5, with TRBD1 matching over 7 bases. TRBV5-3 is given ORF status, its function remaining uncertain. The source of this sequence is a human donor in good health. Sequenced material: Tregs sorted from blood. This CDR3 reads CARRCRGDNQPQHF. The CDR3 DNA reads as TGTGCCAGAAGGTGCAGGGGGGACAATCAGCCCCAGCATTTT.